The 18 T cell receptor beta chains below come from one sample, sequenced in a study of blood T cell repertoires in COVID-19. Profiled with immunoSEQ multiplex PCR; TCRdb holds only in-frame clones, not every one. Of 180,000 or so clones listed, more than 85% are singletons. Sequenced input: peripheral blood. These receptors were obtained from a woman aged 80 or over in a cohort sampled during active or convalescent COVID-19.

The DNA of the CDR3 is TGTGCCAGCAGCGTCCTAGCGGGGGGTGAGACCCAGTACTTC. Encoded protein: CASSVLAGGETQYF. The chain links TRBV2 to TRBJ2-5, with 11 bases matching TRBD2. CDR1 and CDR2 (germline): SNHLY, FYNNEI. Germline trimming cut 6 bases from V and 5 bases from J; bases unmatched to any gene: 5. The CDR3 covers 14 residues.

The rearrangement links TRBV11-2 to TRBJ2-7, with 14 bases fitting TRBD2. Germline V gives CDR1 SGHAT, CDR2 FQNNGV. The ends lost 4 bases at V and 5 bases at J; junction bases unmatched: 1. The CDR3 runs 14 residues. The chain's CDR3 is CASSWGLAGDEQYV. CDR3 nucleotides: TGTGCCAGCAGCTGGGGACTAGCGGGAGACGAGCAGTACGTC.

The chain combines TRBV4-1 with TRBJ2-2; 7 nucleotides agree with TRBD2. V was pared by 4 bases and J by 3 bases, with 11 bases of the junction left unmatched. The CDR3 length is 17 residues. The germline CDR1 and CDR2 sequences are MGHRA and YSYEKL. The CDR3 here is CASSRGAGRVDTGELFF. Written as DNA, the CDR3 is TGCGCCAGCAGCCGCGGGGCGGGGAGGGTGGACACCGGGGAGCTGTTTTTT.

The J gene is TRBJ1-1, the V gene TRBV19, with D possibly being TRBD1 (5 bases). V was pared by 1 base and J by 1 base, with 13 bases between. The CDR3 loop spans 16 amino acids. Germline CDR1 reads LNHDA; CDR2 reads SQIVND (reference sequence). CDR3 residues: CASSIVAGSPNTEAFF. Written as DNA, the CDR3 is TGTGCCAGTAGTATAGTTGCAGGGTCCCCGAACACTGAAGCTTTCTTT.

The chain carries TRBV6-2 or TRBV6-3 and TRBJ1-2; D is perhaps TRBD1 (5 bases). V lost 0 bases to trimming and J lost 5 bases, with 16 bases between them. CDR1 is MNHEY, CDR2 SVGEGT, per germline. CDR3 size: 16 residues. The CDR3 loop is CASSYSTGGRYYGYTF. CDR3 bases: TGTGCCAGCAGTTACTCTACGGGGGGAAGATATTATGGCTACACCTTC.

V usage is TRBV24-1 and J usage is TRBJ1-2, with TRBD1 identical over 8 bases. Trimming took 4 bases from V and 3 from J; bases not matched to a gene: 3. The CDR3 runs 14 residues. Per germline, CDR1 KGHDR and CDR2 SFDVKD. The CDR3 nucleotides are TGTGCCACCAGTGACCCGACAGGGGACTATGGCTACACCTTC. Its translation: CATSDPTGDYGYTF.

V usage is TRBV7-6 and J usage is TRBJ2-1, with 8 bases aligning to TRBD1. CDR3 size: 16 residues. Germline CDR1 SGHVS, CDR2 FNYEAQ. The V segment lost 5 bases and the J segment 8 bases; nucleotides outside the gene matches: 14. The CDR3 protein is CASSIRRAGGADEQFF. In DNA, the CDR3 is TGTGCCAGCAGCATAAGGCGTGCAGGGGGCGCGGATGAGCAGTTCTTC. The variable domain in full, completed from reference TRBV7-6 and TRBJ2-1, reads GAGVSQSPRYKVTKRGQDVALRCDPISGHVSLYWYRQALGQGPEFLTYFNYEAQQDKSGLPNDRFSAERPEGSISTLTIQRTEQRDSAMYRCASSIRRAGGADEQFFGPGTRLTVL.

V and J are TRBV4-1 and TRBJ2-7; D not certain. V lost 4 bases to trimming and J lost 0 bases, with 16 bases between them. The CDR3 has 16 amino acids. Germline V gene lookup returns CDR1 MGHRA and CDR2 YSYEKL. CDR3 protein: CASSPRGALTSYEQYF. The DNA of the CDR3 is TGCGCCAGCAGCCCCCGTGGAGCGTTAACCTCCTACGAGCAGTACTTC.

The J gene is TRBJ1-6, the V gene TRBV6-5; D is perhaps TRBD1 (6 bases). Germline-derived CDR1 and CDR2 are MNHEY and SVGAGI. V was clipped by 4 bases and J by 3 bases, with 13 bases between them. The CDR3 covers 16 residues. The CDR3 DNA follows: TGTGCCAGCAGTTTCCTCCTAGGGGGCTATAATTCACCCCTCCACTTT. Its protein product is CASSFLLGGYNSPLHF.

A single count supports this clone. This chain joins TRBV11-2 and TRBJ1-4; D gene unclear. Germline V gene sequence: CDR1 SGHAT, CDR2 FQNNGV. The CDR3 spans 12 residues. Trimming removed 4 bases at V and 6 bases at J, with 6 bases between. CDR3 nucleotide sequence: TGTGCCAGCAGCTCCCCGGATGAAAAACTGTTTTTT. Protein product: CASSSPDEKLFF.

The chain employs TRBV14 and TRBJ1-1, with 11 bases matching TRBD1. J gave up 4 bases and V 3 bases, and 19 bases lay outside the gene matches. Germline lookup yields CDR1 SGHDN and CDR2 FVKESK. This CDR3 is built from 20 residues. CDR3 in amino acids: CASSHFLFRDRGNNGTEAFF. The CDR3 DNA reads TGTGCCAGCAGCCATTTCCTGTTCCGGGACAGGGGGAATAATGGCACTGAAGCTTTCTTT.

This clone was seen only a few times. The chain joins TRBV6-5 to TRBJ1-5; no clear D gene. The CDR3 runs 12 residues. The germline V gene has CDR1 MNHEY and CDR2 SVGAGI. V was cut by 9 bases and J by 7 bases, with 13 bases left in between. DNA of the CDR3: TGTGCCAGTCCACCCCCCGGGCAGCCCCAGCATTTT. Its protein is CASPPPGQPQHF.

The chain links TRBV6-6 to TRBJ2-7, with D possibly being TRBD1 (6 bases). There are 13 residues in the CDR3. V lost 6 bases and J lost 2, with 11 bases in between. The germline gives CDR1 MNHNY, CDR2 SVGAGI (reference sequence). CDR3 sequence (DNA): TGTGCCAGCAGCCCCCGACAGGCCTACGAGCAGTACGTC. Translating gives CASSPRQAYEQYV.

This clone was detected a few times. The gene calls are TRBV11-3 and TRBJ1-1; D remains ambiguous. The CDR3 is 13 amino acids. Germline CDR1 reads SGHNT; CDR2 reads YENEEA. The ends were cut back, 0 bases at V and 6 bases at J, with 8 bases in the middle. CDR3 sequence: CASSLESGAEAFF. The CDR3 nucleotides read TGTGCCAGCAGCTTAGAGAGCGGGGCTGAAGCTTTCTTT.

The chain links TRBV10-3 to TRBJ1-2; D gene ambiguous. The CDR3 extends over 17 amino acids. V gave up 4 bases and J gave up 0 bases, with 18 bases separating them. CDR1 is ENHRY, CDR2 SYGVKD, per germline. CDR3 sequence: CAISGPQREPSNYGYTF. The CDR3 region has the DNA TGTGCCATCAGTGGTCCTCAGCGGGAACCCTCTAACTATGGCTACACCTTC.

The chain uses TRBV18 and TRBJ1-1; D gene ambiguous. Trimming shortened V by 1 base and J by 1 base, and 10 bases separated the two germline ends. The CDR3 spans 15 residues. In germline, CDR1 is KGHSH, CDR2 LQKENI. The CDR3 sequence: CASSPQLGRNTEAFF. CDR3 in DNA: TGTGCCAGCTCACCACAATTGGGCAGGAACACTGAAGCTTTCTTT.

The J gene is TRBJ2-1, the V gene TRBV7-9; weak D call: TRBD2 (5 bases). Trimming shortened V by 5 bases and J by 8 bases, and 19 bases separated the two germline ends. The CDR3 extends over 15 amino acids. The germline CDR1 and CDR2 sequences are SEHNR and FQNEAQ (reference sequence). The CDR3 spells CASSLYLGDYDEQFF. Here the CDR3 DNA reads TGTGCCAGCAGCCTCTATTTGGGAGACTATGATGAGCAGTTCTTC.

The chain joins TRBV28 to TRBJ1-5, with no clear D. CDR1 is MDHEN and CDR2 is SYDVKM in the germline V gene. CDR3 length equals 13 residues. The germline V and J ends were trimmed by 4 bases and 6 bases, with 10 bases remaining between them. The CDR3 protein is CASSSGNGQPQHF. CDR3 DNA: TGTGCCAGCAGTTCAGGAAATGGTCAGCCCCAGCATTTT.